These 4 T cell receptor beta chains originate from one sample sequenced in a study of blood T cell repertoires in COVID-19. Clones were sequenced by immunoSEQ multiplex PCR, and TCRdb holds only the in-frame ones, with some missing. The sample lists fewer than 250,000 clones, 83% seen once, with about 2.5% in the top ten. What was sequenced was peripheral blood. The receptors were gathered from a woman aged 40 to 50 with active or convalescent COVID-19.

This clone was seen only a few times. V usage is TRBV29-1 and J usage is TRBJ1-4; no reliable D call. This CDR3 comprises 14 residues. Germline V gene lookup returns CDR1 SQVTM and CDR2 ANQGSEA. Trimming stripped 0 bases from V and 8 bases from J, with 13 bases between. CDR3 in DNA: TGCAGCGTTGAAGAGGCCCCCCCCAGGGAAAAACTGTTTTTT. Amino acid sequence: CSVEEAPPREKLFF.

The chain uses TRBV30 and TRBJ1-2; D is perhaps TRBD1 (5 bases). The CDR3 sequence is 14 residues long. Trimming took 3 bases from V and 4 from J, leaving 15 bases between them. Germline CDR1 and CDR2: GTSNPN and SVGIG (reference sequence). CDR3 DNA sequence: TGTGCCTGGAGAGACAAGGGGCAGCGCTATGGCTACACCTTC. Amino acids: CAWRDKGQRYGYTF.

This chain's CDR3 is CASSPGGGLYGYTF. CDR3 DNA sequence: TGTGCCAGCAGCCCCGGGGGAGGGCTCTATGGCTACACCTTC. This rearrangement joins TRBV7-9 to TRBJ1-2; D may be TRBD1 (5 bases). The germline CDR1 and CDR2 sequences are SEHNR and FQNEAQ (reference sequence). V was pared by 5 bases and J by 4 bases, with 14 bases between. The CDR3 length is 14 residues. The variable domain in full, completed from reference TRBV7-9 and TRBJ1-2, reads DTGVSQNPRHKITKRGQNVTFRCDPISEHNRLYWYRQTLGQGPEFLTYFQNEAQLEKSRLLSDRFSAERPKGSFSTLEIQRTEQGDSAMYLCASSPGGGLYGYTFGSGTRLTVV.

The chain uses TRBV4-1 and TRBJ2-5, with 7 bases lining up with TRBD1. J was trimmed by 0 bases and V by 1 base; bases with no gene match: 5. From germline, CDR1 is MGHRA and CDR2 YSYEKL. This CDR3 region has 16 residues. The CDR3 loop is CASSQVQDRYQETQYF. The CDR3 DNA sequence: TGCGCCAGCAGCCAAGTTCAGGACAGGTACCAAGAGACCCAGTACTTC.